The T cell receptor (beta chain) under discussion was sequenced for a study of T cells in Graves' hyperthyroidism and ophthalmopathy. Researchers amplified the TCR beta CDR3 regions from RNA transcripts. Using the HTBI primer set, a first-round RT-PCR was run on the TCR CDR3. Using its own MiXCR run on the multiplex PCR reads, TCRdb lists one record per CDR3 protein. The table has approximately 690,000 distinct CDR3 sequences, about 14% seen once; the top ten hold around 12%. Uncontrolled infection, other autoimmune disease, pregnancy or lactation led to exclusion. The germline CDR1 and CDR2 sequences are SGHTA and FQGNSA. CDR3 length equals 15 residues. With 5 bases removed from V and 4 bases from J, the gap between germline ends came to 17 bases.

The TCR originated in a woman in her forties or fifties with Graves' ophthalmopathy. The chain uses TRBV7-2 and TRBJ1-1; TRBD1 might be the D (6 bases). What was sequenced was blood. The DNA for the CDR3 is TGTGCCAGCAGCCGGGTGGGGGGCGCGGGCACTGAAGCTTTCTTT. It codes for CASSRVGGAGTEAFF.